This is a list of T cell receptor beta chains from one sample in a study of blood T cell repertoires in COVID-19. Clones were read by immunoSEQ multiplex PCR, and TCRdb kept only the in-frame ones, dropping some. The table records a few hundred thousand clones, 90% of them present only once. Sequences were obtained from PBMCs or T cells enriched from blood (not recorded which). The receptors shown here come from a woman between 18 and 29 years old with acute COVID-19. The CDR3 runs from the conserved cysteine through the conserved F or W. D genes are given only for firm matches. Rows may omit the clone size; those that give it use once, few, many or a size class.

D: TRBD1
V: TRBV12-3/TRBV12-4
J: TRBJ2-7
size: .
CDR3: CASRPGQGYEQYF
DNA: TGTGCCAGCAGACCGGGACAGGGCTACGAGCAGTACTTC

D: TRBD2
V: TRBV18
J: TRBJ2-7
size: .
CDR3: CASSPRASGSAYEQYF
DNA: TGTGCCAGCTCACCGAGAGCTAGCGGGAGCGCCTACGAGCAGTACTTC

D: TRBD1
V: TRBV3-1/TRBV3-2
J: TRBJ1-2
size: .
CDR3: CASSPRGDYGYTF
DNA: TGTGCCAGCAGTCCCAGGGGGGACTATGGCTACACCTTC

D: .
V: TRBV28
J: TRBJ1-1
size: .
CDR3: CASSLRGAEAFF
DNA: TGTGCCAGCAGTTTACGAGGCGCTGAAGCTTTCTTT

D: .
V: TRBV6-5
J: TRBJ1-3
size: .
CDR3: CASMEFGNTIYF
DNA: TGTGCCAGCATGGAGTTTGGAAACACCATATATTTT

D: TRBD2
V: TRBV7-9
J: TRBJ2-7
size: .
CDR3: CASSLATGGRIYEQYF
DNA: TGTGCCAGCAGCTTAGCGACAGGCGGGAGGATCTACGAGCAGTACTTC

D: .
V: TRBV5-8
J: TRBJ1-5
size: .
CDR3: CASSLALRGFQPQHF
DNA: TGTGCCAGCAGCTTGGCCCTCAGGGGTTTTCAGCCCCAGCATTTT

D: .
V: TRBV7-2
J: TRBJ1-4
size: .
CDR3: CASSPPRDNEKLFF
DNA: TGTGCCAGCAGCCCCCCGCGCGATAATGAAAAACTGTTTTTT

D: TRBD1
V: TRBV2
J: TRBJ1-3
size: .
CDR3: CASSEAGTGGNTIYF
DNA: TGTGCCAGCAGTGAAGCGGGGACAGGGGGGAACACCATATATTTT

D: TRBD1
V: TRBV7-6
J: TRBJ1-1
size: .
CDR3: CASSDDPTGGTEAFF
DNA: TGTGCCAGCAGCGACGACCCTACAGGGGGCACTGAAGCTTTCTTT

D: TRBD2
V: TRBV19
J: TRBJ2-7
size: .
CDR3: CASSKGAGGLYEQYF
DNA: TGTGCCAGTAGTAAAGGAGCGGGAGGACTCTACGAGCAGTACTTC

D: .
V: TRBV3-1/TRBV3-2
J: TRBJ2-7
size: .
CDR3: CASSQVGSGYSYEQYF
DNA: TGTGCCAGCAGCCAAGTTGGTAGCGGATACTCCTACGAGCAGTACTTC

D: .
V: TRBV7-3
J: TRBJ1-5
size: few
CDR3: CASSLENNQPQHF
DNA: TGTGCCAGCAGCTTAGAGAACAATCAGCCCCAGCATTTT

D: TRBD2
V: TRBV28
J: TRBJ2-3
size: .
CDR3: CASSFEGLAALQYF
DNA: TGTGCCAGCAGTTTTGAAGGACTAGCGGCCTTGCAGTATTTT

D: .
V: TRBV29-1
J: TRBJ1-1
size: .
CDR3: CSVETGSTEAFF
DNA: TGCAGCGTTGAAACAGGGAGCACTGAAGCTTTCTTT

D: .
V: TRBV18
J: TRBJ1-1
size: .
CDR3: CASSPGALNTEAFF
DNA: TGTGCCAGCTCACCAGGGGCCCTGAACACTGAAGCTTTCTTT

D: TRBD2
V: TRBV5-1
J: TRBJ2-1
size: .
CDR3: CASSRGLAGVTYNEQFF
DNA: TGCGCCAGCAGCCGGGGACTAGCGGGAGTTACTTATAATGAGCAGTTCTTC

D: TRBD1
V: TRBV7-9
J: TRBJ2-5
size: .
CDR3: CASSLTGGRETQYF
DNA: TGTGCCAGCAGCTTGACAGGGGGCAGGGAGACCCAGTACTTC

D: .
V: TRBV10-3
J: TRBJ1-5
size: .
CDR3: CAIRRDLNQPQHF
DNA: TGTGCCATCAGGAGGGACTTAAATCAGCCCCAGCATTTT

D: TRBD1
V: TRBV20-1
J: TRBJ1-1
size: .
CDR3: CSARGDSEAFF
DNA: TGCAGTGCTAGAGGGGACAGTGAAGCTTTCTTT

D: TRBD1
V: TRBV28
J: TRBJ1-5
size: .
CDR3: CASSPIDRVRNQPQHF
DNA: TGTGCCAGCAGCCCTATCGACAGGGTGAGGAATCAGCCCCAGCATTTT

D: .
V: TRBV27
J: TRBJ1-1
size: .
CDR3: CASSLSPGGNTEAFF
DNA: TGTGCCAGCAGTTTATCCCCGGGAGGGAACACTGAAGCTTTCTTT

D: .
V: TRBV3-1/TRBV3-2
J: TRBJ2-7
size: .
CDR3: CASSQGTYEQYF
DNA: TGTGCCAGCAGCCAAGGTACCTACGAGCAGTACTTC

D: TRBD2
V: TRBV7-7
J: TRBJ2-3
size: .
CDR3: CASSPIPGLAGGTDTQYF
DNA: TGTGCTAGCAGCCCGATTCCGGGACTAGCGGGAGGGACAGATACGCAGTATTTT

D: TRBD1
V: TRBV7-9
J: TRBJ2-3
size: .
CDR3: CASSLGPGTGGFTDTQYF
DNA: TGTGCCAGCAGCTTAGGCCCCGGGACAGGGGGCTTCACAGATACGCAGTATTTT

D: .
V: TRBV7-9
J: TRBJ2-7
size: .
CDR3: CASSLSRLSGYEQYF
DNA: TGTGCCAGCAGCCTAAGCCGGCTCTCAGGCTACGAGCAGTACTTC

D: .
V: TRBV19
J: TRBJ1-2
size: few
CDR3: CASSIQGNYGYTF
DNA: TGTGCCAGTAGTATACAGGGTAACTATGGCTACACCTTC

D: .
V: TRBV5-5
J: TRBJ2-2
size: .
CDR3: CASSPDLGGVNTGELFF
DNA: TGTGCCAGCAGCCCCGACCTAGGAGGGGTTAACACCGGGGAGCTGTTTTTT

D: .
V: TRBV3-1/TRBV3-2
J: TRBJ1-4
size: .
CDR3: CASSQPGGALLF
DNA: TGTGCCAGCAGCCAACCCGGGGGGGCCCTCCTATTT

D: .
V: TRBV28
J: TRBJ1-2
size: .
CDR3: CASSLWALEAGNYGYTF
DNA: TGTGCCAGCAGTTTATGGGCCCTTGAGGCGGGAAATTATGGCTACACCTTC

D: .
V: TRBV5-8
J: TRBJ1-5
size: .
CDR3: CASSLTEPGNQPQHF
DNA: TGTGCCAGCAGCTTGACAGAGCCGGGCAATCAGCCCCAGCATTTT

D: TRBD1
V: TRBV18
J: TRBJ1-2
size: .
CDR3: CASSPPPGQGSDYGYTF
DNA: TGTGCCAGCTCACCACCTCCCGGACAGGGGAGCGACTATGGCTACACCTTC

D: .
V: TRBV27
J: TRBJ2-3
size: .
CDR3: CASSLSASGTDTQYF
DNA: TGTGCCAGCAGTTTATCGGCTAGTGGCACAGATACGCAGTATTTT

D: .
V: TRBV28
J: TRBJ1-2
size: .
CDR3: CASSLPANYGYTF
DNA: TGTGCCAGCAGTTTACCCGCTAACTATGGCTACACCTTC

D: .
V: TRBV9
J: TRBJ1-1
size: .
CDR3: CASSVAPEGLEAFF
DNA: TGTGCCAGCAGCGTAGCTCCGGAGGGACTAGAAGCTTTCTTT

D: .
V: TRBV28
J: TRBJ1-6
size: once
CDR3: CASSSPSSSYNSPLHF
DNA: TGTGCCAGCAGTTCTCCGTCCAGCTCCTATAATTCACCCCTCCACTTT

D: TRBD1
V: TRBV7-6
J: TRBJ1-4
size: .
CDR3: CASSPSSGQQNEKLFF
DNA: TGTGCCAGCAGCCCCTCCTCGGGACAGCAAAATGAAAAACTGTTTTTT

D: TRBD1
V: TRBV28
J: TRBJ1-2
size: .
CDR3: CASSPGTGEGYTF
DNA: TGTGCCAGCAGCCCGGGGACAGGGGAGGGCTACACCTTC

D: .
V: TRBV24-1
J: TRBJ1-4
size: .
CDR3: CATSDFGGRLFF
DNA: TGTGCCACCAGTGATTTCGGCGGGAGACTGTTTTTT

D: TRBD2
V: TRBV28
J: TRBJ2-7
size: .
CDR3: CASSLGGRSSYEQYF
DNA: TGTGCCAGCAGTTTGGGGGGGAGGAGCTCCTACGAGCAGTACTTC

D: TRBD2
V: TRBV5-1
J: TRBJ2-1
size: .
CDR3: CASSPVGLAGYNEQFF
DNA: TGCGCCAGCAGCCCCGTAGGTCTAGCGGGTTACAATGAGCAGTTCTTC

D: .
V: TRBV19
J: TRBJ1-5
size: once
CDR3: CASSIASGVRNQPQHF
DNA: TGTGCCAGTAGTATAGCGAGTGGAGTTCGCAATCAGCCCCAGCATTTT

D: .
V: TRBV6-5
J: TRBJ2-1
size: .
CDR3: CASRNFALGDNEQFF
DNA: TGTGCCAGCAGGAACTTCGCACTAGGAGACAATGAGCAGTTCTTC

D: TRBD1
V: TRBV28
J: TRBJ2-7
size: .
CDR3: CASSLYGNDRAEQYF
DNA: TGTGCCAGCAGTTTATACGGAAACGACAGGGCCGAGCAGTACTTC

D: TRBD1
V: TRBV28
J: TRBJ1-3
size: .
CDR3: CASSFNTRGSGNTIYF
DNA: TGTGCCAGCAGTTTTAATACCAGGGGGAGTGGAAACACCATATATTTT

D: .
V: TRBV6-2/TRBV6-3
J: TRBJ2-7
size: .
CDR3: CASSSLGARSSYEQYF
DNA: TGTGCCAGCAGTTCCTTAGGGGCTAGGAGCTCCTACGAGCAGTACTTC

D: .
V: TRBV27
J: TRBJ2-7
size: .
CDR3: CASSFSPWREQYF
DNA: TGTGCCAGCAGTTTCTCCCCATGGCGGGAGCAGTACTTC

D: .
V: TRBV28
J: TRBJ1-5
size: .
CDR3: CASSSSSNQPQHF
DNA: TGTGCCAGCAGCTCTTCTAGCAATCAGCCCCAGCATTTT

D: TRBD1
V: TRBV5-1
J: TRBJ2-1
size: once
CDR3: CASSLTGVGNNEQFF
DNA: TGCGCCAGCAGCTTGACAGGGGTTGGTAACAATGAGCAGTTCTTC

D: TRBD1
V: TRBV30
J: TRBJ1-5
size: .
CDR3: CAWSTGGQPQHF
DNA: TGTGCCTGGAGTACAGGGGGTCAGCCCCAGCATTTT

D: TRBD1
V: TRBV7-9
J: TRBJ2-7
size: .
CDR3: CASSLAGTGAYEQYF
DNA: TGTGCCAGCAGCTTAGCCGGGACAGGGGCCTACGAGCAGTACTTC

D: TRBD1
V: TRBV5-5
J: TRBJ1-5
size: .
CDR3: CASSSGQGNQPQHF
DNA: TGTGCCAGCAGCTCGGGACAGGGCAATCAGCCCCAGCATTTT

D: TRBD2
V: TRBV7-3
J: TRBJ2-1
size: .
CDR3: CASSKAGTSSYNEQFF
DNA: TGTGCCAGCAGCAAAGCGGGAACTAGCTCCTACAATGAGCAGTTCTTC

D: .
V: TRBV20-1
J: TRBJ2-5
size: .
CDR3: CSASFMEVETQYF
DNA: TGCAGTGCTAGTTTTATGGAGGTGGAGACCCAGTACTTC

D: TRBD1
V: TRBV28
J: TRBJ1-1
size: .
CDR3: CASTETGGRMNTEAFF
DNA: TGTGCCAGCACCGAGACAGGGGGAAGGATGAACACTGAAGCTTTCTTT

D: .
V: TRBV28
J: TRBJ1-2
size: .
CDR3: CASSLGAYGYTF
DNA: TGTGCCAGCAGTTTGGGAGCTTATGGCTACACCTTC